Given below is one TCR beta chain in context. The antigen is undetermined. Only in-frame clones appear in the TCRdb table, and some are missing; sequencing was by immunoSEQ multiplex PCR. The profile shows 1.4 million to 1.5 million clones, around 95% of them singletons. This entry belongs to a study of shared clonotypes between healthy human individuals. Study at large: The study enrolled a couple of women and three men aged 18 to 49. Broader study findings: Clonotype sharing among donors was expected to depend on sequencing depth.

The CDR3 runs 11 residues. Per germline, CDR1 SQVTM and CDR2 ANQGSEA. Trimming removed 3 bases at V and 5 bases at J, with 7 bases between. This receptor was taken from a man in his thirties or forties in good health. Sequencing input: naive CD4+ T cells sorted from blood. Subset: CD45RA+ positively selected. The chain employs TRBV29-1 and TRBJ2-5, with D perhaps TRBD1 or TRBD2 (5 bases each). The CDR3 DNA reads as TGCAGCGTTGACGAGGGGGAGACCCAGTACTTC. Protein product: CSVDEGETQYF.